This T cell receptor beta chain came from a study of blood T cell repertoires in COVID-19. The wider study: Some COVID-19 samples were acute and others convalescent; all came from the United States, Italy and Spain. The cDNA or gDNA used as material had been derived from T cells, B-cell-depleted T cells, or PBMCs.

Germline-derived CDR1 and CDR2 are KGHSH and LQKENI. V was pared by 1 base and J by 2 bases, with 11 bases between. The CDR3 length is 16 residues. In the original workflow: By means of reference gene primer amplification, nucleated cell counts were estimated. The method was immunoSEQ multiplex PCR; TCRdb's version includes in-frame clones alone and lacks a portion of them. Clone size and V and J calls were adopted from that table, with D and trimming inferred from the DNA. The sample lists about 110,000 clones, roughly 69% seen once, with roughly 6% in the top ten. This clone was detected only a few times.

Sequenced input: peripheral blood. The receptor comes from a man older than 75 with acute or convalescent COVID-19. The chain couples TRBV18 to TRBJ2-2; D gene ambiguous. The CDR3 DNA sequence: TGTGCCAGCTCACCACGGGCCTCTTCAAACACCGGGGAGCTGTTTTTT. Protein: CASSPRASSNTGELFF.